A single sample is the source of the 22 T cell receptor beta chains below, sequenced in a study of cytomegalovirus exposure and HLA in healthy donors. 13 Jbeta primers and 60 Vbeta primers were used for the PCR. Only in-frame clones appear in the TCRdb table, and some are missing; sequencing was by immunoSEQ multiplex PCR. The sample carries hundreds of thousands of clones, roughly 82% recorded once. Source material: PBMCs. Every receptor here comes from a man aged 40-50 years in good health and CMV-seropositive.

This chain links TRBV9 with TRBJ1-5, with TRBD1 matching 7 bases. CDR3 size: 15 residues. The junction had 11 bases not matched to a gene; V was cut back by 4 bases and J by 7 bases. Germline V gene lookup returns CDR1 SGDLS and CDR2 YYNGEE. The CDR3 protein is CASSLGTEAWQPQHF. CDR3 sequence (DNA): TGTGCCAGCAGCCTCGGGACAGAGGCTTGGCAGCCCCAGCATTTT.

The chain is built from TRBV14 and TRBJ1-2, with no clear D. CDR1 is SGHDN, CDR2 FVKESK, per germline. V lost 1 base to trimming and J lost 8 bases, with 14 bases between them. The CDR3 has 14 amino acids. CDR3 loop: CASSQARGVLGYTF. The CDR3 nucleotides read TGTGCCAGCAGCCAAGCTCGGGGAGTGCTCGGCTACACCTTC.

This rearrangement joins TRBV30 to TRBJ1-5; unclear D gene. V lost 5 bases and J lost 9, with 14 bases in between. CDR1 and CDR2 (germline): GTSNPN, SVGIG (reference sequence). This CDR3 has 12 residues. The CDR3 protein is CAWGGRGWPQHF. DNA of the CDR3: TGTGCCTGGGGAGGTCGTGGGTGGCCCCAGCATTTT.

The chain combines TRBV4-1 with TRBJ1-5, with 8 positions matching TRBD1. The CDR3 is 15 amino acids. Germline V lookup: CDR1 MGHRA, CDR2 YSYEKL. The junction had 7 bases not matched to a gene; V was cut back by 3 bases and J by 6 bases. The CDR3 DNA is TGCGCCAGCAGCCAGGCCGACAGGGGCGCTCAGCCCCAGCATTTT. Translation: CASSQADRGAQPQHF.

The CDR3 DNA reads TGTGCCAGCAGTTTAACAGTTAACACTGAAGCTTTCTTT. Translated: CASSLTVNTEAFF. The genes are TRBV27 and TRBJ1-1; D gene ambiguous. CDR1 is MNHEY, CDR2 SMNVEV, per germline (reference sequence). The germline V and J ends were trimmed by 2 bases and 2 bases, with 6 bases remaining between them. The CDR3 length is 13 residues.

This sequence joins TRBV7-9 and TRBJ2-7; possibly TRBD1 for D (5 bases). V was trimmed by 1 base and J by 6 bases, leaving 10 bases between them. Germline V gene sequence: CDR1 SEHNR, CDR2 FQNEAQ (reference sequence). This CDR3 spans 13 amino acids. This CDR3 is CASSLGMGREQYV. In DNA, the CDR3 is TGTGCCAGCAGCTTAGGAATGGGGCGCGAGCAGTACGTC.

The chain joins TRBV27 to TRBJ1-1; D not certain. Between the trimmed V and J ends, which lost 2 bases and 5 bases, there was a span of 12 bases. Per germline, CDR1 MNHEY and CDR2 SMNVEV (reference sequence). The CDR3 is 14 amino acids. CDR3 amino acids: CASSLRIGGTEAFF. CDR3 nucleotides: TGTGCCAGCAGTTTACGAATCGGAGGGACTGAAGCTTTCTTT.

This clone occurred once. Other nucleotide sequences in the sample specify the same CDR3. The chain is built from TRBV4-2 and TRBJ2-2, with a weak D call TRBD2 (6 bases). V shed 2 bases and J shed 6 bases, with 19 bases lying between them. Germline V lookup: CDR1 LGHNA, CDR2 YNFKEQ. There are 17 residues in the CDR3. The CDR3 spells CASSQWGRRGLPGELFF. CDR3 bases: TGTGCCAGCAGCCAATGGGGTCGACGGGGACTTCCCGGGGAGCTGTTTTTT.

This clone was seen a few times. As DNA, the CDR3 is TGTGCCTGGACTAGCGGGATTCTGGAGACCCAGTACTTC. Its translation: CAWTSGILETQYF. The chain links TRBV30 to TRBJ2-5, with 9 bases identical to TRBD2. Germline CDR1 is GTSNPN and CDR2 is SVGIG (reference sequence). The CDR3 has 13 residues. V dropped 4 bases and J dropped 5; count of bases not matched to a gene: 5. Full variable domain (rest looked up from reference TRBV30 and TRBJ2-5): SQTIHQWPATLVQPVGSPLSLECTVEGTSNPNLYWYRQAAGRGLQLLFYSVGIGQISSEVPQNLSASRPQDRQFILSSKKLLLSDSGFYLCAWTSGILETQYFGPGTRLLVL.

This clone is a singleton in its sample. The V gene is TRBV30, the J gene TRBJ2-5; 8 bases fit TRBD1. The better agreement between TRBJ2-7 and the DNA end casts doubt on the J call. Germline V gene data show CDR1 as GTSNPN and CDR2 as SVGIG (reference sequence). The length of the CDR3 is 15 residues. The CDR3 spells CAWRAPGTGTYEQYF. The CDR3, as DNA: TGTGCCTGGAGAGCTCCCGGGACAGGTACCTACGAGCAGTACTTC.

CDR3 DNA sequence: TGCGCCAGCAGCTTGGGACTAGCGGGACCCACGTACCAAGAGACCCAGTACTTC. Translation gives CASSLGLAGPTYQETQYF. The chain recombines TRBV5-1 with TRBJ2-5; TRBD2 matches at 11 bases. J was trimmed by 0 bases and V by 0 bases; bases with no gene match: 7. The length of the CDR3 is 18 residues. CDR1 and CDR2 from the germline V gene are SGHRS and YFSETQ.

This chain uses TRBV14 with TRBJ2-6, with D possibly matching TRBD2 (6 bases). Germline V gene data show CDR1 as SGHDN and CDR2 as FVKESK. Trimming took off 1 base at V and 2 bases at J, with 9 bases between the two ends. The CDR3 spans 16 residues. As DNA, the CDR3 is TGTGCCAGCAGCCAAGCGGGAGTGGCTGGGGCCAACGTCCTGACTTTC. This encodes CASSQAGVAGANVLTF.

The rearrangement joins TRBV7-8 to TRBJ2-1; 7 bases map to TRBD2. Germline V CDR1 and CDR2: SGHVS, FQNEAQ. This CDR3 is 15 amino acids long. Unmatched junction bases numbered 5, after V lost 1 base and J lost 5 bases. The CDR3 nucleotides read TGTGCCAGCAGCTTAGTGGCGGGAGCAGACAATGAGCAGTTCTTC. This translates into CASSLVAGADNEQFF.

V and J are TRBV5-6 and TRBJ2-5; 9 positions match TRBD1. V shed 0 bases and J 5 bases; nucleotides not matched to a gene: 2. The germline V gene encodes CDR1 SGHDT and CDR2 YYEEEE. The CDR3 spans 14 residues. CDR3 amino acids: CASSLDRGLETQYF. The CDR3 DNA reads TGTGCCAGCAGCTTGGACAGGGGGCTGGAGACCCAGTACTTC.

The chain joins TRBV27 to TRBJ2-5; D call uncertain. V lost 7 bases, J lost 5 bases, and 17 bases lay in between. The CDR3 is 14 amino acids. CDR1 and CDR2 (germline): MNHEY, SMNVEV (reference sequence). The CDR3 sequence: CASKETEPWETQYF. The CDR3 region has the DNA TGTGCCAGCAAGGAGACGGAGCCCTGGGAGACCCAGTACTTC.

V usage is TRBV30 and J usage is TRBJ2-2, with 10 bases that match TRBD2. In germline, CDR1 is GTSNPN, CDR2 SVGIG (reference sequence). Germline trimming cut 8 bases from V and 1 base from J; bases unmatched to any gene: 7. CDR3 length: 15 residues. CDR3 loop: CATGSGRVNTGELFF. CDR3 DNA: TGTGCCACCGGCAGCGGGAGGGTGAACACCGGGGAGCTGTTTTTT.

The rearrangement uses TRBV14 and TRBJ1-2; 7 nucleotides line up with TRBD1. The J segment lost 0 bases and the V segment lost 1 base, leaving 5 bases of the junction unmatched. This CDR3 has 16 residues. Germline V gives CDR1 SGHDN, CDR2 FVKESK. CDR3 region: CASSQARGQPNYGYTF. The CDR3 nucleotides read TGTGCCAGCAGCCAAGCTAGGGGACAGCCTAACTATGGCTACACCTTC.

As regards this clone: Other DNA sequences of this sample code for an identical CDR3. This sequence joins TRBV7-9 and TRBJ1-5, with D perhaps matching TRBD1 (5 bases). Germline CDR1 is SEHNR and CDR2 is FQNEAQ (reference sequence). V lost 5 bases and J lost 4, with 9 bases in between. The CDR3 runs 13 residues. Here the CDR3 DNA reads TGTGCCAGCAGCCTGGGGACTAATCAGCCCCAGCATTTT. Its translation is CASSLGTNQPQHF.

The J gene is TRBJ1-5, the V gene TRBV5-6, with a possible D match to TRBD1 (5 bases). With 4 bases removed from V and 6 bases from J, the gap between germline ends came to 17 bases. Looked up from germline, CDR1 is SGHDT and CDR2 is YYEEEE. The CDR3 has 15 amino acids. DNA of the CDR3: TGTGCCAGCAGCCATTTTACAGGTTTGACTCAGCCCCAGCATTTT. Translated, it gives CASSHFTGLTQPQHF.

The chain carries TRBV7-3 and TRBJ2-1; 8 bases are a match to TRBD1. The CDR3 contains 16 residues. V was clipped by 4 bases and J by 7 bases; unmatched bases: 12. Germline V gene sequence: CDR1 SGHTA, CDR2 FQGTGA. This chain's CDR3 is CASSSPGQGRGNEQFF. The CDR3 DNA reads TGTGCCAGCAGCTCCCCCGGACAGGGTCGTGGAAATGAGCAGTTCTTC.

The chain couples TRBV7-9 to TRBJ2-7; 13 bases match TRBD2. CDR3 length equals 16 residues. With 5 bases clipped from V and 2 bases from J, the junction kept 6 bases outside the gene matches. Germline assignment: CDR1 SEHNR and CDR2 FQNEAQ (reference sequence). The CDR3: CASSPKGTSGTYEQYF. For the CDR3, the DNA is TGTGCCAGCAGCCCTAAAGGGACTAGCGGGACCTACGAGCAGTACTTC.

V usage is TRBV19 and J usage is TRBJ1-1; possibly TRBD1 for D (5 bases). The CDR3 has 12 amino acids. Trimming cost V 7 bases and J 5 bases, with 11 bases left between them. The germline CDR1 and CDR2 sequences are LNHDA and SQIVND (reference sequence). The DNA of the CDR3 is TGTGCCAGTATGCGATGGACAACTGAAGCTTTCTTT. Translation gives CASMRWTTEAFF.